The 26 T cell receptor beta chains in this list originate from one sample, sequenced in a study of metastatic and nonmetastatic thyroid tumors. No treatment of any kind had been given to any patient before thyroid surgery. TCRdb reanalyzed the PCR reads with MiXCR. The sample yields tens of thousands of clones, about 31% seen once. The sequenced material came from blood. These receptor sequences come from a female donor with papillary thyroid cancer or a benign thyroid nodule (not recorded which). Some clones in this sample may be carry-over from other donors' samples.

By its share, this clone is medium-sized (0.01 to 0.1%). This CDR3 reads CASSEGQGLYNEQFF. The CDR3 DNA reads as TGTGCCAGCAGTGAAGGGCAGGGCCTCTACAATGAGCAGTTCTTC. This rearrangement joins TRBV6-1 to TRBJ2-1; D may be TRBD1 (5 bases). V gave up 1 base and J gave up 3 bases, with 10 bases separating them. Germline CDR1 reads MNHNS; CDR2 reads SASEGT. The CDR3 is 15 amino acids.

This clone was found a few times. The chain joins TRBV2 to TRBJ2-7; the D gene is possibly TRBD1 (6 bases). Trimming removed 4 bases from V and 2 bases from J, with 15 bases in between. The CDR3 has 15 residues. The germline V gene encodes CDR1 SNHLY and CDR2 FYNNEI. The CDR3 DNA sequence: TGTGCCAGCAGTGGGGACATGGGCTGGGCCTACGAGCAGTACTTC. Amino acid sequence: CASSGDMGWAYEQYF.

Many counts were recorded for this clone. This sequence joins TRBV5-1 and TRBJ2-7; TRBD1 matches 8 bases. Germline CDR1 SGHRS, CDR2 YFSETQ. J gave up 4 bases and V 4 bases, and 4 bases lay outside the gene matches. The length of the CDR3 is 13 residues. The CDR3 here is CASSRTGSYEQYF. CDR3 coding DNA: TGCGCCAGCAGCCGGACAGGGTCTTACGAGCAGTACTTC.

About this clone itself: Sequence at one end of the junction differs from germline and may be a read error. This rearrangement joins TRBV28 to TRBJ2-7, with 7 bases identical to TRBD2. Germline V lookup: CDR1 MDHEN, CDR2 SYDVKM. The CDR3 sequence is 15 residues long. This CDR3 reads CAISPPGLGYYEQYF. DNA for the CDR3: TGTGCCATCAGTCCGCCTGGACTAGGGTACTACGAGCAGTACTTC.

This clone was recorded a few times. CDR3: CASSYRTSGKLNYEQYF. The CDR3 DNA reads as TGTGCCAGCAGTTATCGGACTAGCGGGAAATTAAACTACGAGCAGTACTTC. This chain connects TRBV6-9 to TRBJ2-7; 12 bases are shared with TRBD2. With 2 bases clipped from V and 3 bases from J, the junction kept 8 bases outside the gene matches. The CDR3 has 17 residues. In germline, CDR1 is MNHGY, CDR2 SVAAGI.

Concerning this clone itself: At one end, the junction sequence differs from germline, possibly due to a read error. The J gene is TRBJ1-6, the V gene TRBV6-1; weak D call: TRBD1 (6 bases). This CDR3 has 15 amino acids. Germline V gives CDR1 MNHNS, CDR2 SASEGT. The CDR3 coding sequence is TGTGCCAGCAAAGGACCTACAGGGACGAATTCACCACTCCACTTT. Translated: CASKGPTGTNSPLHF.

Many counts were recorded for this clone. The chain employs TRBV7-1 and TRBJ2-3; 12 bases align to TRBD2. TRBV7-1 is sorted into the ORF group, with uncertain function. This CDR3 has 19 amino acids. The V segment lost 6 bases and the J segment 6 bases; nucleotides outside the gene matches: 19. CDR3: CASSLPFSSGGADWDTQYF. CDR3 in DNA: TGTGCCAGCAGTCTCCCATTTTCTAGCGGGGGGGCCGATTGGGATACGCAGTATTTT.

On this clone itself: Other DNA sequences in the same sample also yield this CDR3. This CDR3 reads CSAPLPGGTQYF. Written as DNA, the CDR3 is TGCAGTGCTCCACTACCGGGAGGGACACAGTACTTC. This chain joins TRBV20-1 and TRBJ2-5; 8 bases match TRBD2. Germline CDR1 is DFQATT and CDR2 is SNEGSKA (reference sequence). V dropped 5 bases and J dropped 11; count of bases not matched to a gene: 10. The CDR3 runs to 12 residues.

The rearrangement joins TRBV5-4 to TRBJ2-7; D might be TRBD2 (6 bases). From germline, CDR1 is SGHNT and CDR2 YYREEE (reference sequence). Trimming cost V 4 bases and J 0 bases, with 11 bases left between them. This CDR3 has 14 residues. This CDR3 is CASSILANSYEQYF. CDR3 bases: TGTGCCAGCAGCATTCTAGCGAACTCCTACGAGCAGTACTTC.

The chain employs TRBV7-9 and TRBJ2-7; D is uncertain. Germline-derived CDR1 and CDR2 are SEHNR and FQNEAQ (reference sequence). V lost 3 bases, J lost 2 bases, and 14 bases lay in between. CDR3 size: 15 residues. As DNA, the CDR3 is TGTGCCAGCAGCTTCTCTCTGGACGGTCCCTACGAGCAGTACTTC. It translates to CASSFSLDGPYEQYF.

The chain recombines TRBV6-1 with TRBJ1-1, with D uncertain. The CDR3 covers 13 residues. Trimming took 5 bases from V and 1 from J, leaving 8 bases between them. Germline V CDR1 and CDR2: MNHNS, SASEGT. The CDR3 region has the DNA TGTGCCAGCAGTTCCCAGCCGAACACTGAAGCTTTCTTT. Its protein is CASSSQPNTEAFF.

V is TRBV7-3 and J is TRBJ2-3; D is unresolved. Trimming cost V 4 bases and J 4 bases, with 9 bases left between them. This CDR3 comprises 13 residues. Germline V gene lookup returns CDR1 SGHTA and CDR2 FQGTGA. This chain's CDR3 is CASSSRLPDTQYF. The CDR3 region has the DNA TGTGCCAGCAGCTCGCGGCTACCAGATACGCAGTATTTT.

This clone is labeled as medium-sized. This chain joins TRBV12-3 or TRBV12-4 and TRBJ1-2; possibly TRBD1 for D (5 bases). CDR3 length: 13 amino acids. V lost 6 bases, J lost 0 bases, and 8 bases lay in between. The CDR3 protein is CASRSRANYGYTF. CDR3 DNA: TGTGCCAGCAGATCCAGGGCTAACTATGGCTACACCTTC.

This rearrangement joins TRBV9 to TRBJ2-1; D is possibly TRBD2 (5 bases). The length of the CDR3 is 14 residues. In germline, CDR1 is SGDLS, CDR2 YYNGEE. The V end was cut by 3 bases, the J end by 10 bases, with 17 bases between. Here the CDR3 DNA reads TGTGCCAGCAGCGGGACTGGAAATATAATAGAGCAGTTCTTC. Its protein product is CASSGTGNIIEQFF.

In its sample, this clone is medium-sized. J is TRBJ1-2 and V is TRBV6-1, with a tentative D call TRBD1 (5 bases). Germline assignment: CDR1 MNHNS and CDR2 SASEGT. The CDR3 runs 15 residues. Between the trimmed V and J ends, which lost 7 bases and 2 bases, there was a span of 17 bases. The chain's CDR3 is CASTQWDGENYGYTF. CDR3 sequence (DNA): TGTGCCAGCACTCAATGGGACGGAGAGAACTATGGCTACACCTTC.

The sample holds many counts of this clone. This may arise from a read error, as a much more abundant clone is one base away. The rearrangement links TRBV27 to TRBJ2-7, with a weak D call TRBD1 (6 bases). This CDR3 comprises 14 residues. From germline, CDR1 is MNHEY and CDR2 SMNVEV (reference sequence). CDR3 sequence (DNA): TGTGCCGGCAGGGTACACAGGGATAACTACGAGCAGTACTTC. The encoded protein is CAGRVHRDNYEQYF.

This clone was observed at least ten times. V gene TRBV6-1 combines with J gene TRBJ2-3; 7 bases are a match to TRBD2. The V segment lost 5 bases and the J segment 0 bases; nucleotides outside the gene matches: 5. This CDR3 region has 15 residues. Germline V gene sequence: CDR1 MNHNS, CDR2 SASEGT. This chain's CDR3 is CASSSGGPSTDTQYF. For the CDR3, the DNA is TGTGCCAGCAGTTCGGGGGGACCTAGCACAGATACGCAGTATTTT.

This clone came up many times. Other DNA sequences from this sample encode an identical CDR3 as well. The rearrangement uses TRBV7-3 and TRBJ2-5, with TRBD1 matching 7 bases. The CDR3 contains 14 residues. CDR1 and CDR2 (germline): SGHTA, FQGTGA. J lost 3 bases, V lost 2 bases, and 3 bases had no gene match. The CDR3 reads CASSLGTAEETQYF. The CDR3 DNA sequence: TGTGCCAGCAGCTTAGGGACAGCAGAAGAGACCCAGTACTTC.

The chain carries TRBV29-1 and TRBJ2-7, with a possible D match to TRBD2 (6 bases). CDR3 length: 12 residues. The germline V gene has CDR1 SQVTM and CDR2 ANQGSEA. Deletions cut 8 bases from V and 3 bases from J, with 14 bases between. CDR3 region: CSSGRDRYEQYF. For the CDR3, the DNA is TGCAGCTCGGGGCGGGACCGCTACGAGCAGTACTTC.

This clone was detected ten times or more. The chain combines TRBV12-3 or TRBV12-4 with TRBJ2-5, with TRBD2 matching over 7 bases. CDR3 length equals 15 residues. The ends lost 5 bases at V and 1 base at J; junction bases unmatched: 7. CDR3 nucleotides: TGTGCCAGCAGTCAAATAGCGGGCCTCCAAGAGACCCAGTACTTC. Amino acids: CASSQIAGLQETQYF.

This clone was found many times. V and J are TRBV28 and TRBJ2-3; no clear D gene. The V end lost 6 bases, the J end lost 1 base, and 11 bases lay between the germline ends. The CDR3 has 14 residues. Germline CDR1 is MDHEN and CDR2 is SYDVKM. The CDR3 DNA is TGTGCCAGCAGAGGGTATGATGGCACAGATACGCAGTATTTT. Translated, it gives CASRGYDGTDTQYF.

This clone was recorded at least ten times. V is TRBV6-4 and J is TRBJ2-3; 10 bases are a match to TRBD2. This CDR3 is built from 15 residues. Germline V gene lookup returns CDR1 MRHNA and CDR2 SNTAGT. J was trimmed by 7 bases and V by 0 bases; bases with no gene match: 4. This CDR3 reads CASSDSDSGGNTQYF. CDR3 DNA sequence: TGTGCCAGCAGTGACTCAGATAGCGGGGGGAATACGCAGTATTTT.

The chain recombines TRBV4-2 with TRBJ2-7; D is undetermined. The V gene's germline CDR1 is LGHNA and CDR2 YNFKEQ. V dropped 1 base and J dropped 6 bases, with 4 bases sitting between them. The length of the CDR3 is 11 residues. The CDR3 is CASSQGLEQYF. The CDR3 region has the DNA TGTGCCAGCAGCCAAGGGCTCGAGCAGTACTTC.

The V call is TRBV2, the J call TRBJ2-7, with 7 bases matching TRBD2. V gave up 5 bases and J gave up 7 bases; unmatched junction bases: 5. This CDR3 has 12 amino acids. Germline values: CDR1 SNHLY, CDR2 FYNNEI. CDR3 loop: CASSPPAGEQYF. CDR3 in DNA: TGTGCCAGCAGTCCCCCAGCGGGGGAGCAGTACTTC.

By share, this clone ranks as medium-sized. The chain carries TRBV6-1 and TRBJ1-6; 9 bases line up with TRBD1. Germline lookup yields CDR1 MNHNS and CDR2 SASEGT. The length of the CDR3 is 14 residues. The J segment lost 10 bases and the V segment lost 6 bases, leaving 7 bases of the junction unmatched. Written as DNA, the CDR3 is TGTGCCAGCAGATCCGGGACAGGGTTCTCACCCCTCCACTTT. It yields the protein CASRSGTGFSPLHF.

This clone was seen at least ten times. The chain employs TRBV3-1 and TRBJ2-7, with D perhaps TRBD1 (6 bases). The CDR3 has 14 amino acids. The V end lost 4 bases, the J end lost 3 bases, and 13 bases lay between the germline ends. Looked up from germline, CDR1 is LGHDT and CDR2 is YNNKEL (reference sequence). This CDR3 is CASSRRGFNYEQYF. DNA of the CDR3: TGTGCCAGCAGCCGAAGGGGGTTTAACTACGAGCAGTACTTC.